The text below deals with one T cell receptor beta chain. The target of this receptor is not known. No qualities accompany the bases; no much larger clone lies one base away. The source of the sample is a study of blood T cell repertoires in COVID-19 (dated by TCRdb to about 2020). Describing the broader study: The collaborator samples originated in the United States, Italy and Spain and spanned the acute and convalescent phases of COVID-19. The material from the prospective study consisted of cDNA or gDNA derived from T cells, B-cell-depleted T cells, or PBMCs. Deeply sampled blood TCRbeta repertoires from subjects exposed to, actively infected with, or recovered from COVID-19 were included in the dataset. The repertoires were made available in a free public database intended to serve as a resource for research on the immune response to SARS-CoV-2. Samples were obtained from the ongoing ImmuneRACE study (first 160 participants) and from approximately 1,200 subjects provided by 6 global collaborators. Nearly every sample came with metadata listing a de-identified subject ID, COVID-19 status, age in years and sex. Where available, HLA class I and class II types were taken from metadata supplied by the sample provider and were not determined by assay-based typing.

The immunoSEQ Assay, a bias-controlled multiplex PCR, was used to amplify TCRbeta CDR3 regions from genomic DNA. Processing in the source paper ran as follows. Nucleated cell counts per sample were estimated from amplification of reference gene primers within the assay. To quantify the absolute abundance of each unique TCRbeta CDR3 rearrangement, sequence reads were collapsed and filtered. For each sample, productive Simpson clonality was calculated by taking the square root of Simpson's diversity index across productive rearrangements. TCRdb stores this immuneACCESS table with in-frame sequences only. Part of the clones is absent; in the studies checked, under half of the shortfall reflects unresolved V genes, and no reason is known for the rest. Clone size and the V and J calls come from that table; the DNA yielded D and trimming. In this sample the table shows about 320,000 clones, approximately 91% of which occur a single time. The top ten clones comprise approximately 4.1% of the sample.

In the prospective study, participants were about 18 to 100 years old, resided in approximately 22 geographic areas of the United States, and were enrolled through a virtual design. In the prospective study, cohorts were assigned on the basis of participant-reported clinical history obtained from a screening survey and a study questionnaire. Exposed participants were defined as having been in contact with someone with a PCR-confirmed or clinician-diagnosed COVID-19 case within 2 weeks of study entry. In the prospective study, whole blood, serum and a nasopharyngeal or oropharyngeal swab were collected from each participant by mobile phlebotomists. Additional blood draws and questionnaires over an approximately two-month period could optionally be provided by prospective study participants. Prospective study blood samples were shipped either frozen or at room temperature before DNA extraction. The CDR3 spans 17 residues, from the cysteine through the phenylalanine. The CDR3 DNA has 51 bases and is translated from base 1. CDR1 and CDR2, looked up from the germline V gene, are SGHDT and YYEEEE. V sheds 4 bases and J sheds 1 base, leaving 20 bases between their ends.

Broader findings and caveats from the paper: The quantity of clinical and demographic metadata differed by source and by participant and was supplied without curation.

The sequence was collected from a woman aged 25 to 39 who had been exposed to COVID-19. This receptor chain uses TRBV5-6 and TRBJ1-2; the D gene identity is not certain. Sequenced: PBMCs or T cells enriched from blood (not recorded which). The CDR3 protein is CASSPLIWRSGNYGYTF. The nucleotide sequence reads as follows: TGTGCCAGCAGCCCCCTAATTTGGCGGTCGGGTAACTATGGCTACACCTTC.